This entry is about one T cell receptor (beta chain). Systemic immunosuppression or autoimmune disease history was grounds to exclude patients. The sample belongs to a study of OX40 agonist ivuxolimab in advanced cancers. Study-level background: Each dose-escalation patient presented with hepatocellular carcinoma, melanoma, renal cell or head and neck cancer. Earlier treatment with anti-PD-1, anti-PD-L1 or anti-CTLA-4 was permitted, and over 35% had received some. Partial response was recorded in three patients: one hepatocellular carcinoma and two cutaneous melanoma cases.

Generated by immunoSEQ multiplex PCR, the TCRdb table keeps only in-frame clones and is missing some. The sample comprises approximately 1,200 clones, roughly 79% of which are singletons, and roughly 7.4% rests with the top ten. From germline, CDR1 is SGHNT and CDR2 YENEEA. Trimming removed 7 bases at V and 8 bases at J, with 20 bases between. CDR3 size: 15 residues. This TCR was recovered from an adult with an advanced solid tumor such as melanoma, head and neck, liver or kidney cancer. This material was obtained in a trial of the OX40 agonist ivuxolimab. The chain carries TRBV11-3 and TRBJ1-4, with a tentative D call TRBD1 (5 bases). Written as DNA, the CDR3 is TGTGCCAGCAACCCCCACGGGATAAGGGGCGAAAAACTGTTTTTT. It codes for CASNPHGIRGEKLFF.